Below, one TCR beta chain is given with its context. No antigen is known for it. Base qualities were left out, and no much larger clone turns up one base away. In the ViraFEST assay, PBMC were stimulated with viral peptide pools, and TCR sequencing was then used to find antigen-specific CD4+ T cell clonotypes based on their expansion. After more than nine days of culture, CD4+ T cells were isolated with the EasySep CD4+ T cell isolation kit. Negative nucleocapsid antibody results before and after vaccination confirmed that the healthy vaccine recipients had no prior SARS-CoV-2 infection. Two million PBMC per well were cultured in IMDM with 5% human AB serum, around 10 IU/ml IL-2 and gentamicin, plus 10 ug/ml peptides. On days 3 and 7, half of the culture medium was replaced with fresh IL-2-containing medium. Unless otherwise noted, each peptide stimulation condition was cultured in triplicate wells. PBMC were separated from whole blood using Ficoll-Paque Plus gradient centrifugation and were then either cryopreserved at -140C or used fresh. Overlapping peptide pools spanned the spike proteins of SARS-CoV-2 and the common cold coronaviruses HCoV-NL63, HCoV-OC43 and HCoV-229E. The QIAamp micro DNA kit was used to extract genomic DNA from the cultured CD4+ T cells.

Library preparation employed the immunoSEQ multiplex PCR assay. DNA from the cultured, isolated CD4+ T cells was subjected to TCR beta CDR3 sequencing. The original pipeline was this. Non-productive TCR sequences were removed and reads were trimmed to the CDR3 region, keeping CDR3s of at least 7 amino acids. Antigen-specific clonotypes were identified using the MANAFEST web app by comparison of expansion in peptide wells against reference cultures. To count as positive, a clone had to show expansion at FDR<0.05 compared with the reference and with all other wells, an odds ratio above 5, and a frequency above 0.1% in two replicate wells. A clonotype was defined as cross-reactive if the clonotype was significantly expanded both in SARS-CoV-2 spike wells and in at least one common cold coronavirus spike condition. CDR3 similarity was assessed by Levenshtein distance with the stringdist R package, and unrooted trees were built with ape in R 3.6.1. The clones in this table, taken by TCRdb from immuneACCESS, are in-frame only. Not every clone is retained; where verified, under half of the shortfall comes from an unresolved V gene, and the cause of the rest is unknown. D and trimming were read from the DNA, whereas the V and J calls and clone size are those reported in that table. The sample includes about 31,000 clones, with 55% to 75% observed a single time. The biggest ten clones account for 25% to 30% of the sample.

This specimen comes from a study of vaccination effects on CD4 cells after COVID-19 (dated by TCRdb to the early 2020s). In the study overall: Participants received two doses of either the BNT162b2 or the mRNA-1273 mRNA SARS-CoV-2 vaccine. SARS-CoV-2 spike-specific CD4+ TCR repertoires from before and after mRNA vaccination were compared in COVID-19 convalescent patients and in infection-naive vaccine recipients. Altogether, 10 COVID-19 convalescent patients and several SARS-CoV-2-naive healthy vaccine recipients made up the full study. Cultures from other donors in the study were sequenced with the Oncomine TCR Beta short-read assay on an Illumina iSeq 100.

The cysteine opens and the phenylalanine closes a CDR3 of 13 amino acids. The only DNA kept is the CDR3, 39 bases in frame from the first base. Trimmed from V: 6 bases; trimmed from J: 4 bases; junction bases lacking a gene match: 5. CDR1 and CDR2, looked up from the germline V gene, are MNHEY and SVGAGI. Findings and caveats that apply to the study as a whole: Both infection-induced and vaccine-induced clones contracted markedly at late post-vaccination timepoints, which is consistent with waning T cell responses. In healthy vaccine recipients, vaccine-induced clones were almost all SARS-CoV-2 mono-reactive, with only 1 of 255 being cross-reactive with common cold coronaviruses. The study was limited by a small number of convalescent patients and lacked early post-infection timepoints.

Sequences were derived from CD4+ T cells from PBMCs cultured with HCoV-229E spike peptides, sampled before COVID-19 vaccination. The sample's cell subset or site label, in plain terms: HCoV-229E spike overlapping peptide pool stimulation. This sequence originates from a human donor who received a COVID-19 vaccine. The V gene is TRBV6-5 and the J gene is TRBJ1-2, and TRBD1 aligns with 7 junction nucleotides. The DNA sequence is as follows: TGTGCCAGCAGATCCGGGACAGCCTATGGCTACACCTTC. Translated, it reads CASRSGTAYGYTF.